The T cell receptor (beta chain) under discussion was sequenced for a study of T cells in Graves' hyperthyroidism and ophthalmopathy. Regarding the study as a whole: The model identified upcoming ophthalmopathy a median approximately 6.5 months ahead of onset.

Not enrolled were patients with uncontrolled infection, other autoimmune disease, pregnancy or lactation. As for this clonotype: Its target is not known.

There were TCR beta CDR3 regions amplified from RNA transcripts. Researchers ran a first-round RT-PCR on the TCR CDR3 using the HTBI primer set. MiXCR, run by TCRdb on the multiplex PCR reads, gives a single entry per CDR3 protein. The sample lists about 520,000 distinct CDR3 sequences, less than 25% occurring once. The sequence came from a woman in her 30s with Graves' ophthalmopathy. Sequencing was performed on blood.

Here the CDR3 DNA reads TGTGCCAGCAGGGCGTGGGACACCTACGAGCAGTACTTC. Translating it yields CASRAWDTYEQYF. The gene calls are TRBV6-1 and TRBJ2-7; possibly TRBD1 for D (6 bases). V was shortened by 6 bases and J by 2 bases, with 11 bases between the two germline ends. Germline V gives CDR1 MNHNS, CDR2 SASEGT. The length of the CDR3 is 13 residues.